What follows is one T cell receptor (beta chain) and its context. Its antigen is still unknown. This entry belongs to a study of T-cell reconstitution after alpha-beta-depleted transplantation in children. Study-level findings and limits: The origin of alpha-beta T cells about two months after transplant was reportedly several hundred expanded graft clones. There were some patients whose high TCRbeta diversity at day 60 came from surviving recipient T cells and thymic progenitors.

Preparation of the TCRbeta library involved a method that used unique molecular identifiers. TCRdb used MiXCR to reprocess the PCR reads, holding one entry per CDR3 protein. The table includes around 370,000 distinct CDR3 sequences, 15% to 20% detected once. The CDR3 covers 12 residues. Germline loops: CDR1 SGHVS, CDR2 FNYEAQ. Deletions cut 11 bases from V and 7 bases from J, with 12 bases between. The chain has TRBV7-6 and TRBJ1-6, with D perhaps TRBD1 (5 bases). This clonotype was sampled from a male patient aged 2 to 10 who had a stem cell transplant for acute lymphoblastic leukemia, so the T cells may come from the graft donor. Source: PBMCs, mostly from graft donor cells, taken 360 days after TCRalphabeta/CD19-depleted stem cell transplant. The CDR3 sequence is CASGQQNSPLHF. The CDR3 coding sequence is TGTGCCTCGGGGCAGCAAAATTCACCCCTCCACTTT.